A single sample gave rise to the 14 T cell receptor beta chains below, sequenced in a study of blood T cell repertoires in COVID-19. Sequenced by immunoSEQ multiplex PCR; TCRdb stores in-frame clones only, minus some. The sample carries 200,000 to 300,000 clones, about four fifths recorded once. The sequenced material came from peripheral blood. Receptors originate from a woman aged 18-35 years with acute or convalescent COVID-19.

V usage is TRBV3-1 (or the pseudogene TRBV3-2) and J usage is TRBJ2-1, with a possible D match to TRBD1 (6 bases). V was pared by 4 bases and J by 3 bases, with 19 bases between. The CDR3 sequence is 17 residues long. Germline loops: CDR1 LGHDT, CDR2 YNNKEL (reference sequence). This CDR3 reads CASSLGPHGGHYNEQFF. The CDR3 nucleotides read TGTGCCAGCAGCCTCGGTCCTCATGGGGGACACTACAATGAGCAGTTCTTC.

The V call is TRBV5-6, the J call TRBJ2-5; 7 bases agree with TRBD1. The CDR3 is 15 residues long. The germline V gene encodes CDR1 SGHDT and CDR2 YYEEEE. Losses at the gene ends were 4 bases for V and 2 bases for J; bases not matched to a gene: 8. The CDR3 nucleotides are TGTGCCAGCAGCCGAGGGACAGTACGTCAAGAGACCCAGTACTTC. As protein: CASSRGTVRQETQYF.

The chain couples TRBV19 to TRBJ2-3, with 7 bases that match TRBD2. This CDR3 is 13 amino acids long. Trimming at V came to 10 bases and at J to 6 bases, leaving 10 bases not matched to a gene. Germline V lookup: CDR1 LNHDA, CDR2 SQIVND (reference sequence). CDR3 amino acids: CATRWNGRDTQYF. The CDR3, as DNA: TGTGCCACCCGATGGAACGGGAGGGATACGCAGTATTTT.

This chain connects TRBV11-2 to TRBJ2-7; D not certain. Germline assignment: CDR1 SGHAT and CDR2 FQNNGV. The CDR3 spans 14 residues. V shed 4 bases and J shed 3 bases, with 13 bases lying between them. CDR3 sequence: CASSSITDYYEQYF. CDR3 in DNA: TGTGCCAGCAGCTCAATCACTGATTACTACGAGCAGTACTTC.

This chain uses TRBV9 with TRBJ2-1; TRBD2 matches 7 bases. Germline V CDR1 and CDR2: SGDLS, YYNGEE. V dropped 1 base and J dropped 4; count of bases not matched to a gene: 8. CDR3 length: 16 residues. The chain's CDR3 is CASSVSTSAFYNEQFF. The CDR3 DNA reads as TGTGCCAGCAGCGTATCTACTAGCGCCTTTTACAATGAGCAGTTCTTC.

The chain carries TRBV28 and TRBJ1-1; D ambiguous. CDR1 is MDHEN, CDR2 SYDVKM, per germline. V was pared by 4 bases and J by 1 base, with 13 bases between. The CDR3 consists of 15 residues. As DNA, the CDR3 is TGTGCCAGCAGTTACTCGGCGGTCCAGAACACTGAAGCTTTCTTT. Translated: CASSYSAVQNTEAFF.

CDR3 region: CASSKPRTKRTDTQYF. For the CDR3, the DNA is TGTGCCAGCAGCAAACCCAGGACTAAACGCACAGATACGCAGTATTTT. The chain links TRBV21-1 to TRBJ2-3; the table gives TRBD2 as D, unverified against the DNA. TRBV21-1 is labeled a pseudogene. The CDR3 runs to 16 residues.

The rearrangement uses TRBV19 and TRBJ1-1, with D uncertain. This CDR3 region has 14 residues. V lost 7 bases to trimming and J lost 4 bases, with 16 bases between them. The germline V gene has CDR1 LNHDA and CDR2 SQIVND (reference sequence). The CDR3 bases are TGTGCCAGTACCCTAGGTCGGGTAGGCACTGAAGCTTTCTTT. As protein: CASTLGRVGTEAFF.

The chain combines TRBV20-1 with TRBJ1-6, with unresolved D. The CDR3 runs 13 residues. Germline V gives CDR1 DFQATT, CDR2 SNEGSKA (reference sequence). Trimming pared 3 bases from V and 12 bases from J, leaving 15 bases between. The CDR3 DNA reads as TGCAGTGCTAGTCCCAAGTACCTAAGACCCCTCCACTTT. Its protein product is CSASPKYLRPLHF.

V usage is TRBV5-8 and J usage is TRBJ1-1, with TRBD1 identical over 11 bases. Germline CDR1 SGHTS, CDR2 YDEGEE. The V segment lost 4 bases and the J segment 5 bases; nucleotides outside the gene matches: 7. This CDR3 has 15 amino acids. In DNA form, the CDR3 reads TGTGCCAGCAGCGGAGAGGACAGGGGGCATACTGAAGCTTTCTTT. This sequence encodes CASSGEDRGHTEAFF.

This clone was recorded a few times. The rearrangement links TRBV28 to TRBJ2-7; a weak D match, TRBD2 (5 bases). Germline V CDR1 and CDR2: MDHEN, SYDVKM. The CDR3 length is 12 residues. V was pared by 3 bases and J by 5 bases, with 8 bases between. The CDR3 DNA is TGTGCCAGCAGTTTCGACGGGAACGAGCAGTACTTC. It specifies CASSFDGNEQYF.

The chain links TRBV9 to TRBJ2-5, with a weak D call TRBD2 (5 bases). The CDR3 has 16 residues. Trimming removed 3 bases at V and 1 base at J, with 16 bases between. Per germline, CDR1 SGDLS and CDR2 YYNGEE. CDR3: CASSEPLRLIQETQYF. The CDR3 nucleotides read TGTGCCAGCAGCGAGCCCCTCCGACTAATCCAAGAGACCCAGTACTTC.

The CDR3 sequence is CASSFGTSGDTQYF. CDR3 DNA: TGTGCCAGCAGCTTCGGGACTAGCGGGGATACGCAGTATTTT. This chain joins TRBV7-2 and TRBJ2-3, with 12 bases identical to TRBD2. With V trimmed by 3 bases and J by 6 bases, 1 base remained unmatched. The CDR3 totals 14 residues. Looked up from germline, CDR1 is SGHTA and CDR2 is FQGNSA.

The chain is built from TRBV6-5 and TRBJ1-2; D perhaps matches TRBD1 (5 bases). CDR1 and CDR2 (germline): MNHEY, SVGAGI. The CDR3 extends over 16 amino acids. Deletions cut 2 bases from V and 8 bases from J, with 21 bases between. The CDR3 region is CASSYVPIPTGDGYTF. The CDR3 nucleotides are TGTGCCAGCAGTTACGTACCGATTCCCACGGGGGACGGCTACACCTTC.